This record covers a single T cell receptor (beta chain). This clonotype was seen more than once but under ten times. The antigen it binds to is not known. No clone much larger than this one lies a single base away; base qualities are absent. The data are from a study of identical twins (dated by TCRdb to about 2016). Notes on the research overall: The study deep-sequenced TCR alpha and beta repertoires from monozygotic twins, unrelated adults of various ages and cord blood to test whether fetal clonotypes persist. Replicate twin experiments were performed at different times using different library preparation protocols to rule out contamination.

The library came from 5' RACE. Instrument on record: Illumina HiSeq 2000. A universal primer binding site was added through template switching, and the final cDNA carried a unique molecular identifier so that TCR cDNA molecules could be counted accurately. First-strand cDNA for TCR alpha and beta chains was synthesized from specific primers in the conserved constant-segment region. To control for contamination, every cDNA library was double barcoded, receiving both a SMART-Mk sample barcode and Illumina barcodes. Two successive PCR steps introduced TruSeq adapter sequences along with Illumina sample barcodes. The TCR alpha and beta cDNA libraries were sequenced on the Illumina HiSeq platform using custom primers. Processing in the source paper ran as follows. MiGEC was used to process raw reads and extract unique molecular identifiers, and MiXCR was used to find CDR3 positions. For each individual, recombination models were inferred using an EM algorithm with the repgenHMM and IGoR tools. The analysis of shared clonotypes was done with the tcR package in R, with sharing normalized by the product of cloneset sizes. To study raw recombination without the effects of thymic and clonal selection, out-of-frame nonproductive sequences were analyzed. TCRdb trimmed public reads at Q25 via fastp, called clones via MiXCR and kept in-frame beta chains. One record per CDR3 amino acid sequence lists the most common genes and DNA. These V and J calls originate from TCRdb's pipeline instead of the authors' own analysis. For this sample the table gives 540,000 or so distinct CDR3 sequences, of which approximately 20% were detected only once. The top ten hold approximately 0.49% of the sample.

Overall study outcomes, separate from this receptor: Invariant T cells such as MAIT and iNKT could partly confound zero-insertion analyses, although diverse VJ usage argued against such confounding for most clonotypes. A weaker excess of twin sharing was found in beta out-of-frame sequences because the signal-to-noise ratio was lowered by fewer shared sequences. Out-of-frame TCR alpha sharing in monozygotic twins was systematically underestimated by recombination models, whereas sharing between unrelated individuals was in agreement with the recombination models. Compared with coincidental sharing between unrelated individuals, an excess of low generation-probability sequences was observed among out-of-frame TCR alpha sequences shared between twins. Abundant cord blood beta clonotypes had fewer insertions, young adult naive repertoires showed a similar but weaker trend, and memory repertoires showed no such trend. Because the same donors could not be followed over many years, conclusions were based on cross-sectional statistical analysis.

The CDR1 and CDR2 encoded by the germline V gene are MDHEN and SYDVKM. The CDR3 numbers 18 residues from cysteine through phenylalanine. Only the CDR3 portion is preserved as DNA: 54 bases, with reading frame beginning at the first base. The germline V and J ends show losses of 1 base and 2 bases respectively, and no gene match explains 5 bases of the junction. Only healthy Caucasian donors were included. The twin cohort comprised three pairs of female monozygotic twins, all aged roughly 18 to 29 years. CD4+ and CD8+ T cell populations were isolated with positive isolation kits from Invitrogen. The same sample was also studied in work on yellow fever vaccine responses in identical twins. Taken from the second paper: According to the authors, the vaccine-induced T cell response in identical twins seemed to be partly convergent and partly specific to each individual. In the study, vaccine-responding T cell clones were precisely tracked in identical twins.

This receptor was obtained from a woman younger than 30 in good health. Specimen: CD4+ T cells sorted from blood. This chain is built from TRBV28 and TRBJ2-2, and TRBD2 matches 12 of the central bases. At the DNA level, the sequence is TGTGCCAGCAGTTTATCGCCTAGCGGGAGGGCCAACACCGGGGAGCTGTTTTTT. It codes for CASSLSPSGRANTGELFF.